This TCR beta chain was sequenced for a study of blood T cell repertoires in COVID-19. Study as a whole: Sites in the United States, Italy and Spain provided acute and convalescent COVID-19 samples. From T cells, B-cell-depleted T cells, or PBMCs came the material, which was cDNA or gDNA.

In the authors' workflow: Amplified reference gene primers provided the basis for estimating nucleated cell counts. The assay was immunoSEQ multiplex PCR, and TCRdb's table has in-frame clones only and misses some. V, J and clone size are those of that table, while D and trimming were read from the DNA. The profile shows under 300,000 clones, roughly nine tenths of them singletons. CDR3 length equals 14 residues. CDR1 MNHEY and CDR2 SMNVEV come from the germline V gene (reference sequence). With V trimmed by 5 bases and J by 4 bases, 5 bases remained unmatched. The source material was peripheral blood. This chain connects TRBV27 to TRBJ2-7; 10 nucleotides agree with TRBD1. This receptor was identified in a man in his 60s with acute or convalescent COVID-19. CDR3 coding DNA: TGTGCCAGCAGTCCCCGGACAGGGGGTTACGAGCAGTACTTC. It is translated as CASSPRTGGYEQYF.